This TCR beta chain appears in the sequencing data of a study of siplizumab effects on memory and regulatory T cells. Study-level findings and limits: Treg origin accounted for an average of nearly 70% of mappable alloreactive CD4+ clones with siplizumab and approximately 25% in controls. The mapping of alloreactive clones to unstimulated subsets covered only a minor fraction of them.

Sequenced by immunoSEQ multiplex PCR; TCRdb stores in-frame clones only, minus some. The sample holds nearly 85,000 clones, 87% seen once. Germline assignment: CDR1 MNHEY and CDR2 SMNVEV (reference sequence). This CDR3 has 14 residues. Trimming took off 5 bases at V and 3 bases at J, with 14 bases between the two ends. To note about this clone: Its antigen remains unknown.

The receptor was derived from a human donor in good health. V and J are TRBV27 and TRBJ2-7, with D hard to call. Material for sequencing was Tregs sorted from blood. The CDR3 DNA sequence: TGTGCCAGCAGTCCCCGAAACTACCTCTACGAGCAGTACTTC. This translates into CASSPRNYLYEQYF.